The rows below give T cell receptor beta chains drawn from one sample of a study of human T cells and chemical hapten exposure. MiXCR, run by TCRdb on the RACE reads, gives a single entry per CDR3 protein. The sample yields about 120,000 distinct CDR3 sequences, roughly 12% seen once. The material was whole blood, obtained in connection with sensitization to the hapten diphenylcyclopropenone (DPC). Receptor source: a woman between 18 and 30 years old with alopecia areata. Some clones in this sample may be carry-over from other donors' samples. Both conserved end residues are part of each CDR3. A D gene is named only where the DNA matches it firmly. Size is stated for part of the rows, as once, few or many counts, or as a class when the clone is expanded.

cdr3_nt: TGTGCCAGCATGCTCGCGGGACAGGGTGAAGCTTTCTTT; cdr3_aa: CASMLAGQGEAFF; d_call: TRBD1; j_call: TRBJ1-1; cdr3_length: 13; v_call: TRBV5-5; clone_size: many
cdr3_nt: TGCAGCGGGGGCGACAGGGATGATGGCTACACCTTC; cdr3_aa: CSGGDRDDGYTF; d_call: TRBD1; j_call: TRBJ1-2; cdr3_length: 12; v_call: TRBV29-1; clone_size: few
cdr3_nt: TGTGCCAGCAGCAAAGGTCGGGGAACAGGGGGAATGAACACTGAAGCTTTCTTT; cdr3_aa: CASSKGRGTGGMNTEAFF; d_call: NA; j_call: TRBJ1-1; cdr3_length: 18; v_call: TRBV21-1; clone_size: NA
cdr3_nt: TGTGCCAGTAGTATTGGGGGGGCCCACAATGAGCAGTTCTTC; cdr3_aa: CASSIGGAHNEQFF; d_call: NA; j_call: TRBJ2-1; cdr3_length: 14; v_call: TRBV19; clone_size: few
cdr3_nt: TGTGCCAGCAGTCCCCCCGGAGGGAATCAGCCCCAGCATTTT; cdr3_aa: CASSPPGGNQPQHF; d_call: NA; j_call: TRBJ1-5; cdr3_length: 14; v_call: TRBV28; clone_size: NA
cdr3_nt: TGTGCCAGCAAGGGACAGGGTGAAACCGGGGAGCTGTTTTTT; cdr3_aa: CASKGQGETGELFF; d_call: TRBD1; j_call: TRBJ2-2; cdr3_length: 14; v_call: TRBV6-1; clone_size: NA
cdr3_nt: TGTGCCAGCAGTCAACAGGGTTACGACACCGGGGAGCTGTTTTTT; cdr3_aa: CASSQQGYDTGELFF; d_call: NA; j_call: TRBJ2-2; cdr3_length: 15; v_call: TRBV27; clone_size: many
cdr3_nt: TGTGCCAGCAGTTACCCGCGAACCGGGACAGCCAAAGTTACCATAGCCAAAAACATTCAGTACTTC; cdr3_aa: CASSYPRTGTAKVTIAKNIQYF; d_call: TRBD1; j_call: TRBJ2-4; cdr3_length: 22; v_call: TRBV28; clone_size: NA
cdr3_nt: TGTGCCAGCAAGGGACAGGGGGGGAACACCGGGGAGCTGTTTTTT; cdr3_aa: CASKGQGGNTGELFF; d_call: TRBD1; j_call: TRBJ2-2; cdr3_length: 15; v_call: TRBV2; clone_size: NA
cdr3_nt: TGTGCCAGCAGCCTAAGTCGGAATGAGCAGTTCTTC; cdr3_aa: CASSLSRNEQFF; d_call: NA; j_call: TRBJ2-1; cdr3_length: 12; v_call: TRBV7-2; clone_size: NA
cdr3_nt: TGCAGCGGACGACAGGGCAGGACTGAAGCTTTCTTT; cdr3_aa: CSGRQGRTEAFF; d_call: TRBD1; j_call: TRBJ1-1; cdr3_length: 12; v_call: TRBV29-1; clone_size: NA
cdr3_nt: TGTGCCAGCAGTTACTCGGCAACCGAGCAGTACTTC; cdr3_aa: CASSYSATEQYF; d_call: NA; j_call: TRBJ2-7; cdr3_length: 12; v_call: TRBV6-2/TRBV6-3; clone_size: NA
cdr3_nt: TGTGCCAGCAGCCAAGATCGGGTAGCGGGGGGGCTCCCCTACAATGAGCAGTTCTTC; cdr3_aa: CASSQDRVAGGLPYNEQFF; d_call: TRBD2; j_call: TRBJ2-1; cdr3_length: 19; v_call: TRBV14; clone_size: many
cdr3_nt: TGTGCCAGCAGCCCCCTGGGCCAGATCCAAGAGACCCAGTACTTC; cdr3_aa: CASSPLGQIQETQYF; d_call: NA; j_call: TRBJ2-5; cdr3_length: 15; v_call: TRBV7-6; clone_size: few
cdr3_nt: TGCAGCGTTGCCCCCAGGGGGCGCGGGGAGCAGTTCTTC; cdr3_aa: CSVAPRGRGEQFF; d_call: TRBD1; j_call: TRBJ2-1; cdr3_length: 13; v_call: TRBV29-1; clone_size: few
cdr3_nt: TGTGCCAGCAGAATCGACAGCTATACTATCAACACTGAAGCTTTCTTT; cdr3_aa: CASRIDSYTINTEAFF; d_call: NA; j_call: TRBJ1-1; cdr3_length: 16; v_call: TRBV4-2; clone_size: few
cdr3_nt: TGTGCCAGCAGTTACGACGGTGACTGGAATACGCAGTATTTT; cdr3_aa: CASSYDGDWNTQYF; d_call: NA; j_call: TRBJ2-3; cdr3_length: 14; v_call: TRBV6-6; clone_size: few
cdr3_nt: TGCAGCGTTGGGTTGCGGACACAGGAGACCCAGTACTTC; cdr3_aa: CSVGLRTQETQYF; d_call: NA; j_call: TRBJ2-5; cdr3_length: 13; v_call: TRBV29-1; clone_size: many
cdr3_nt: TGTGCCAGCAGCTTAGATAACCCCAGTAACTATGGCTACACCTTC; cdr3_aa: CASSLDNPSNYGYTF; d_call: NA; j_call: TRBJ1-2; cdr3_length: 15; v_call: TRBV7-2; clone_size: few
cdr3_nt: TGTGCCAGCAGCTTTATTTCGGGGGAGACCCAGTACTTC; cdr3_aa: CASSFISGETQYF; d_call: NA; j_call: TRBJ2-5; cdr3_length: 13; v_call: TRBV11-2; clone_size: NA
cdr3_nt: TGTGCCAGCACCCGGGGGGCTAACTATGGCTACACCTTC; cdr3_aa: CASTRGANYGYTF; d_call: NA; j_call: TRBJ1-2; cdr3_length: 13; v_call: TRBV3-1; clone_size: NA
cdr3_nt: TGTGCCAGCAGTGGACAGGGAGACTATGGCTACACCTTC; cdr3_aa: CASSGQGDYGYTF; d_call: TRBD1; j_call: TRBJ1-2; cdr3_length: 13; v_call: TRBV2; clone_size: NA
cdr3_nt: TGTGCCTGGAGCGCAGGCCCTGGGGCAGATACGCAGTATTTT; cdr3_aa: CAWSAGPGADTQYF; d_call: NA; j_call: TRBJ2-3; cdr3_length: 14; v_call: TRBV30; clone_size: NA
cdr3_nt: TGTGCCAGCAGCTTAGCGGGGCCCGGTGAGCAGTTCTTC; cdr3_aa: CASSLAGPGEQFF; d_call: NA; j_call: TRBJ2-1; cdr3_length: 13; v_call: TRBV7-9; clone_size: many
cdr3_nt: TGTGCCAGCAGCAAACTAGCGGGGGTGAACACCGGGGAGCTGTTTTTT; cdr3_aa: CASSKLAGVNTGELFF; d_call: TRBD2; j_call: TRBJ2-2; cdr3_length: 16; v_call: TRBV7-3; clone_size: few
cdr3_nt: TGCAGCGTTGTGGACAGCCCGAATCAGCCCCAGCATTTT; cdr3_aa: CSVVDSPNQPQHF; d_call: NA; j_call: TRBJ1-5; cdr3_length: 13; v_call: TRBV29-1; clone_size: many
cdr3_nt: TGCGCCAGCAGCCAGCCACGCTCGGGGGGCCGAGTCTACAATGAGCAGTTCTTC; cdr3_aa: CASSQPRSGGRVYNEQFF; d_call: NA; j_call: TRBJ2-1; cdr3_length: 18; v_call: TRBV4-1; clone_size: many
cdr3_nt: TGTGCCAGCAGCTCTCCGGGGGGAAACAACTACGAGCAGTACTTC; cdr3_aa: CASSSPGGNNYEQYF; d_call: TRBD2; j_call: TRBJ2-7; cdr3_length: 15; v_call: TRBV7-2; clone_size: NA
cdr3_nt: TGTGCCAGCAGCCTTACAGGGGGCGATGAGCAGTACTTC; cdr3_aa: CASSLTGGDEQYF; d_call: TRBD1; j_call: TRBJ2-7; cdr3_length: 13; v_call: TRBV3-1; clone_size: many
cdr3_nt: TGTGCCTGGAAGGGACAGGGCAATCAGCCCCAGCATTTT; cdr3_aa: CAWKGQGNQPQHF; d_call: TRBD1; j_call: TRBJ1-5; cdr3_length: 13; v_call: TRBV30; clone_size: many
cdr3_nt: TGTGCCAGCAGCCTCCACCCGGACAGGGGAGGACCCTACGAGCAGTACTTC; cdr3_aa: CASSLHPDRGGPYEQYF; d_call: TRBD1; j_call: TRBJ2-7; cdr3_length: 17; v_call: TRBV7-6; clone_size: NA
cdr3_nt: TGTGCCAGCAGTTACTGGGTCACCGGGGAGCTGTTTTTT; cdr3_aa: CASSYWVTGELFF; d_call: NA; j_call: TRBJ2-2; cdr3_length: 13; v_call: TRBV6-2/TRBV6-3; clone_size: NA
cdr3_nt: TGTGCCAGCAGCCCCCTTACGGGGCTCTCCTACAATGAGCAGTTCTTC; cdr3_aa: CASSPLTGLSYNEQFF; d_call: NA; j_call: TRBJ2-1; cdr3_length: 16; v_call: TRBV11-2; clone_size: few
cdr3_nt: TGTGCCAGCACCCGAGCGTCCCGTCCAGAGACCCAGTACTTC; cdr3_aa: CASTRASRPETQYF; d_call: NA; j_call: TRBJ2-5; cdr3_length: 14; v_call: TRBV28; clone_size: few
cdr3_nt: TGTGCCAGCATCAACCCCGGGACAGGCCGGTCAGGGACCCAGTACTTC; cdr3_aa: CASINPGTGRSGTQYF; d_call: TRBD1; j_call: TRBJ2-5; cdr3_length: 16; v_call: TRBV6-2/TRBV6-3; clone_size: NA
cdr3_nt: TGTGCCAGCAGTGTTGGACTAGCGGGGCCCTTGCAGTATTTT; cdr3_aa: CASSVGLAGPLQYF; d_call: TRBD2; j_call: TRBJ2-3; cdr3_length: 14; v_call: TRBV9; clone_size: many
cdr3_nt: TGCGCCAGCAGCCAACAGGGGCGCATGGAGACCCAGTACTTC; cdr3_aa: CASSQQGRMETQYF; d_call: NA; j_call: TRBJ2-5; cdr3_length: 14; v_call: TRBV4-1; clone_size: few
cdr3_nt: TGTGCCAGCAGCTCGGGACTAGCGGATGAGCAGTTCTTC; cdr3_aa: CASSSGLADEQFF; d_call: TRBD2; j_call: TRBJ2-1; cdr3_length: 13; v_call: TRBV9; clone_size: NA
cdr3_nt: TGTGCCAGCAGTTTAACCGGGACAGCAGGTAGTTTCTTT; cdr3_aa: CASSLTGTAGSFF; d_call: TRBD1; j_call: TRBJ1-1; cdr3_length: 13; v_call: TRBV6-2/TRBV6-3; clone_size: many
cdr3_nt: TGTGCCAGCAGGCCCGGGCAGCTCTACGAGCAGTACTTC; cdr3_aa: CASRPGQLYEQYF; d_call: NA; j_call: TRBJ2-7; cdr3_length: 13; v_call: TRBV12-3/TRBV12-4; clone_size: few
cdr3_nt: TGTGCCAGCAGTTTATGGGCAGGGTACGAGCAGTACTTC; cdr3_aa: CASSLWAGYEQYF; d_call: NA; j_call: TRBJ2-7; cdr3_length: 13; v_call: TRBV12-3/TRBV12-4; clone_size: NA
cdr3_nt: TGTGCCAGCAGCTTAGGGGGTAGGACTGAAGCTTTCTTT; cdr3_aa: CASSLGGRTEAFF; d_call: NA; j_call: TRBJ1-1; cdr3_length: 13; v_call: TRBV11-3; clone_size: NA
cdr3_nt: TGTGCCAGCAGCCCGACACCCTCCTACGAGCAGTACTTC; cdr3_aa: CASSPTPSYEQYF; d_call: NA; j_call: TRBJ2-7; cdr3_length: 13; v_call: TRBV5-5; clone_size: NA
cdr3_nt: TGTGCCAGCAGTTTTAGACAGGGAGGGACTGAAGCTTTCTTT; cdr3_aa: CASSFRQGGTEAFF; d_call: TRBD1; j_call: TRBJ1-1; cdr3_length: 14; v_call: TRBV12-3/TRBV12-4; clone_size: few
cdr3_nt: TGTGCCTGGAATCGGGATTCGAATTACAATGAGCAGTTCTTC; cdr3_aa: CAWNRDSNYNEQFF; d_call: NA; j_call: TRBJ2-1; cdr3_length: 14; v_call: TRBV30; clone_size: NA
cdr3_nt: TGTGCCAGTAGTATTAGGGCGGAGAGCAATCAGCCCCAGCATTTT; cdr3_aa: CASSIRAESNQPQHF; d_call: NA; j_call: TRBJ1-5; cdr3_length: 15; v_call: TRBV19; clone_size: many
cdr3_nt: TGTGCCAGCAGCTTAGCTAGCGGGGGGCCCAGCTCCTACAATGAGCAGTTCTTC; cdr3_aa: CASSLASGGPSSYNEQFF; d_call: TRBD2; j_call: TRBJ2-1; cdr3_length: 18; v_call: TRBV7-2; clone_size: NA
cdr3_nt: TGTGCCAGCAGTGAATCTAGCAATGAGCAGTTCTTC; cdr3_aa: CASSESSNEQFF; d_call: NA; j_call: TRBJ2-1; cdr3_length: 12; v_call: TRBV25-1; clone_size: NA
cdr3_nt: TGTGCCAGCAGGACGCAGGGGGCGCGCAATCAGCCCCAGCATTTT; cdr3_aa: CASRTQGARNQPQHF; d_call: TRBD1; j_call: TRBJ1-5; cdr3_length: 15; v_call: TRBV6-1; clone_size: many
cdr3_nt: TGCAGTGCCAGAGGACTAGCGGGGACCTCCGAGCAGTACTTC; cdr3_aa: CSARGLAGTSEQYF; d_call: TRBD2; j_call: TRBJ2-7; cdr3_length: 14; v_call: TRBV20-1; clone_size: NA
cdr3_nt: TGCAGTGCTAGAGGCCGTACAACTAATGAAAAACTGTTTTTT; cdr3_aa: CSARGRTTNEKLFF; d_call: NA; j_call: TRBJ1-4; cdr3_length: 14; v_call: TRBV20-1; clone_size: NA
cdr3_nt: TGTGCCAGCAGCACCAGGACTACCAGTGATGAGCAGTTCTTC; cdr3_aa: CASSTRTTSDEQFF; d_call: NA; j_call: TRBJ2-1; cdr3_length: 14; v_call: TRBV9; clone_size: NA
cdr3_nt: TGTGCCAGCCGCGGGGCAGCGAACACTGAAGCTTTCTTT; cdr3_aa: CASRGAANTEAFF; d_call: NA; j_call: TRBJ1-1; cdr3_length: 13; v_call: TRBV9; clone_size: NA
cdr3_nt: TGTGCCAGCATTTGGGGCAGTCAAGAGACCCAGTACTTC; cdr3_aa: CASIWGSQETQYF; d_call: NA; j_call: TRBJ2-5; cdr3_length: 13; v_call: TRBV6-1; clone_size: NA
cdr3_nt: TGTGCCAGCAACCATTTTGGAAGTAGCCAAGAGACCCAGTACTTC; cdr3_aa: CASNHFGSSQETQYF; d_call: NA; j_call: TRBJ2-5; cdr3_length: 15; v_call: TRBV6-6; clone_size: NA